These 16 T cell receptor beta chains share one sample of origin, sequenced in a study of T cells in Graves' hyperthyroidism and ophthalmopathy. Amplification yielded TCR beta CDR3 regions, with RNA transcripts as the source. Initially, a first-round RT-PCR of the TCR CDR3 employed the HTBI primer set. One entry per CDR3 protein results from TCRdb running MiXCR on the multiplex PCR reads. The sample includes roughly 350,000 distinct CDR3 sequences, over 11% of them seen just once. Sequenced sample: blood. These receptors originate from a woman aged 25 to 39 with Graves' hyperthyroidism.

CDR3 amino acids: CASSQTGSDGYTF. The CDR3 nucleotides are TGTGCCAGCAGCCAAACAGGGAGTGATGGCTACACCTTC. The chain joins TRBV5-4 to TRBJ1-2; perhaps TRBD1 as D (6 bases). The CDR3 contains 13 residues. Germline V gene sequence: CDR1 SGHNT, CDR2 YYREEE (reference sequence). V lost 4 bases, J lost 6 bases, and 13 bases lay in between.

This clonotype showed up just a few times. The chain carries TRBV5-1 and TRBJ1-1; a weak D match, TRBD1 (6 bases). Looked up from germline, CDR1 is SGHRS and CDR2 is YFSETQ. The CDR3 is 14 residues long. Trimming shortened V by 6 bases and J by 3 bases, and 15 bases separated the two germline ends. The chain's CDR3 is CASNMGAGDTEAFF. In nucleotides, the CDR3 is TGCGCCAGCAATATGGGGGCAGGGGACACTGAAGCTTTCTTT. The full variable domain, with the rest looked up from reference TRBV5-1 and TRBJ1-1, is KAGVTQTPRYLIKTRGQQVTLSCSPISGHRSVSWYQQTPGQGLQFLFEYFSETQRNKGNFPGRFSGRQFSNSRSEMNVSTLELGDSALYLCASNMGAGDTEAFFGQGTRLTVV.

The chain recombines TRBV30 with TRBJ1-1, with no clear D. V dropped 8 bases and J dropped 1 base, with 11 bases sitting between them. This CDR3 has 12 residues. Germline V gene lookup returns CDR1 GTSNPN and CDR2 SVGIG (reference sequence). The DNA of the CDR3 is TGTGCCCACGGTGAGGGGAACACTGAAGCTTTCTTT. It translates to CAHGEGNTEAFF.

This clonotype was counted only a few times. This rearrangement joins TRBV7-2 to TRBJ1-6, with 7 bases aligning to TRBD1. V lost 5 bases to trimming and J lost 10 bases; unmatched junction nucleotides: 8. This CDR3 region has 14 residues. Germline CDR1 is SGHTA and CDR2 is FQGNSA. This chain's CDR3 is CASSKRQGGSPLHF. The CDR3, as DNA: TGTGCCAGCAGCAAAAGACAGGGCGGGTCACCCCTCCACTTT.

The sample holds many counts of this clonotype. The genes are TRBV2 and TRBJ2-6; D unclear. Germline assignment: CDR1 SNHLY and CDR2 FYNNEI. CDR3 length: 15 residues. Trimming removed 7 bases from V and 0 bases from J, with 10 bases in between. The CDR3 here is CASTRQNSGANVLTF. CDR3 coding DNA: TGTGCCAGCACAAGACAAAACTCTGGGGCCAACGTCCTGACTTTC.

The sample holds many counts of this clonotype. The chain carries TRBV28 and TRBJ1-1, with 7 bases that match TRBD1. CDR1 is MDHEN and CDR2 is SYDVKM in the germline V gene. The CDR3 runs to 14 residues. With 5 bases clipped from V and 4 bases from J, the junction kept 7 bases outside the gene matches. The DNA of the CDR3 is TGTGCCAGCAGTCTGAGGGGGCTGGCCACTGAAGCTTTCTTT. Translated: CASSLRGLATEAFF.

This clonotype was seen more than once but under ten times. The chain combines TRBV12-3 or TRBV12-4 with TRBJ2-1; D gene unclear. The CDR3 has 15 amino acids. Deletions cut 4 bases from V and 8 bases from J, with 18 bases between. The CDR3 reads CASSSHVTDWDEQFF. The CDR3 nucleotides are TGTGCCAGCAGTTCCCACGTAACCGATTGGGATGAGCAGTTCTTC.

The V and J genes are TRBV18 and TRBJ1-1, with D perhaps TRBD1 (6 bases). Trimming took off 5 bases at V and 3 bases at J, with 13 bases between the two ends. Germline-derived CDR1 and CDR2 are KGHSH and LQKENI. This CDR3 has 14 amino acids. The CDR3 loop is CASSETRGYTEAFF. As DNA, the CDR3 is TGTGCCAGCTCAGAAACCAGGGGTTACACTGAAGCTTTCTTT.

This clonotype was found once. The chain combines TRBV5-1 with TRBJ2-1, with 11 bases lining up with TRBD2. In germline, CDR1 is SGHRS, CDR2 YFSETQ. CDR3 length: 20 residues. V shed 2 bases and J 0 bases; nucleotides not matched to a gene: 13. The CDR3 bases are TGCGCCAGCAGCTTATACTACGTGACTAGCGGGACTAGCTCCTACAATGAGCAGTTCTTC. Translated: CASSLYYVTSGTSSYNEQFF.

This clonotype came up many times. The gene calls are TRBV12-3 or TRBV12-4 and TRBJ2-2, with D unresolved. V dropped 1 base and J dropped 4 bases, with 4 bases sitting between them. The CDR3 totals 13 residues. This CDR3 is CASSLGATGELFF. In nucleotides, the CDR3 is TGTGCCAGCAGTTTAGGAGCCACCGGGGAGCTGTTTTTT.

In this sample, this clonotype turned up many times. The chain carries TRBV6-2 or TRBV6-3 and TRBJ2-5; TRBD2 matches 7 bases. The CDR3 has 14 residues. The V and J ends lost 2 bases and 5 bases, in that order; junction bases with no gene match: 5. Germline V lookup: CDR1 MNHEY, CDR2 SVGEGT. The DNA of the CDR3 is TGTGCCAGCAGTTACCAAGCGGGGTTCGAGACCCAGTACTTC. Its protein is CASSYQAGFETQYF.

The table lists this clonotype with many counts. Here the CDR3 DNA reads TGTGCCAGCACCGCGGGGGGTTGGCAGCCCCAGCATTTT. Its translation: CASTAGGWQPQHF. The chain employs TRBV28 and TRBJ1-5, with D maybe TRBD1 (5 bases). V lost 7 bases, J lost 7 bases, and 14 bases lay in between. This CDR3 has 13 amino acids. The V gene's germline CDR1 is MDHEN and CDR2 SYDVKM.

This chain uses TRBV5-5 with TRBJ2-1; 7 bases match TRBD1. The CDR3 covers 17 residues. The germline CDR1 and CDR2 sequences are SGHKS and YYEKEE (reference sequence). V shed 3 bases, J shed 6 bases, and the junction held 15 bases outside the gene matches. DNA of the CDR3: TGTGCCAGCAGCTCCAGACTGGACAGGATCACCCCCAATGAGCAGTTCTTC. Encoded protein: CASSSRLDRITPNEQFF. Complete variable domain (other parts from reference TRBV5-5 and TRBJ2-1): DAGVTQSPTHLIKTRGQQVTLRCSPISGHKSVSWYQQVLGQGPQFIFQYYEKEERGRGNFPDRFSARQFPNYSSELNVNALLLGDSALYLCASSSRLDRITPNEQFFGPGTRLTVL.

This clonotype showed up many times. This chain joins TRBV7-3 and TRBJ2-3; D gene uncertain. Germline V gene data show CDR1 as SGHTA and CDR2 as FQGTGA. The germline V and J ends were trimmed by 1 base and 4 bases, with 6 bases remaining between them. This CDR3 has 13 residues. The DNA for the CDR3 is TGTGCCAGCAGCTTAAGAGTTTCAGATACGCAGTATTTT. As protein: CASSLRVSDTQYF.

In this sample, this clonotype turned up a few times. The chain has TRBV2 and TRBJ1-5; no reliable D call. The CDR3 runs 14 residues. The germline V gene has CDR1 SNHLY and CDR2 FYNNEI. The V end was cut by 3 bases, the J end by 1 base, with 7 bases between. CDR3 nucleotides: TGTGCCAGCAGTGACAGGACGAGCAATCAGCCCCAGCATTTT. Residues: CASSDRTSNQPQHF.

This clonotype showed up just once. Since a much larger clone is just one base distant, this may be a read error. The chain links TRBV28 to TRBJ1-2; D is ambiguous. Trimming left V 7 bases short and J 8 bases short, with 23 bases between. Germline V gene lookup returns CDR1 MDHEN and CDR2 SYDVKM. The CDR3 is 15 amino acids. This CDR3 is CASKPPGAWPEGYTF. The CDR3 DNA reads TGTGCCAGCAAACCACCCGGAGCATGGCCGGAGGGCTACACCTTC.